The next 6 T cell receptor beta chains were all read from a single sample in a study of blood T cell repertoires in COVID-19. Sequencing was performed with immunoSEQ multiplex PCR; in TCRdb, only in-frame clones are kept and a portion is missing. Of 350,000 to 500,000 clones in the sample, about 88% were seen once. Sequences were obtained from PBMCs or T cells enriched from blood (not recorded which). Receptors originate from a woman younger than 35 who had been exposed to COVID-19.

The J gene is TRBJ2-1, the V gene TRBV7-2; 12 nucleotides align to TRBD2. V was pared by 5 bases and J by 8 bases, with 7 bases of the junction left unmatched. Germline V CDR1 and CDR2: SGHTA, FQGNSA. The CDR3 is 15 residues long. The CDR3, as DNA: TGTGCCAGCAGCCTGACTAGCGGGAGCAGCTATGAGCAGTTCTTC. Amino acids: CASSLTSGSSYEQFF.

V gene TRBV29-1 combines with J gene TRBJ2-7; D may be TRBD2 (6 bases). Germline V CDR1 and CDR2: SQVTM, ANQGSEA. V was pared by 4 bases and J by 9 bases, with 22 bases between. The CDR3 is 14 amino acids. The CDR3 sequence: CSVADPGDKVGQYF. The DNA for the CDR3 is TGCAGCGTTGCTGATCCGGGAGACAAAGTGGGGCAGTACTTC.

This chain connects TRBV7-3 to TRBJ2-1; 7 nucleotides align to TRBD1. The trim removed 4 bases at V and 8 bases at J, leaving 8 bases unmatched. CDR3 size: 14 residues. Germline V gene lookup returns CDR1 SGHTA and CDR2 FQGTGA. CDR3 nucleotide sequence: TGTGCCAGCAGCTCGGGGACAGCCAAGGATGAGCAGTTCTTC. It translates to CASSSGTAKDEQFF.

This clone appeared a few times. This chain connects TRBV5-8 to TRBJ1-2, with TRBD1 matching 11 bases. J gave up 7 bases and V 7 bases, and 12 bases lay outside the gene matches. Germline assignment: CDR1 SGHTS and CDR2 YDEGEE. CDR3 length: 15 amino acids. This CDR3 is CASREDRGRPLGYTF. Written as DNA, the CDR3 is TGTGCCAGCCGGGAGGACAGGGGGCGCCCGCTTGGCTACACCTTC.

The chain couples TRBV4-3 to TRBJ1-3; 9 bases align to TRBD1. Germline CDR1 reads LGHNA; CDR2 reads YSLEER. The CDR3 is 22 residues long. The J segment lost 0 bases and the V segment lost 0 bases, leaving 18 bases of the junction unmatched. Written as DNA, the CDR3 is TGCGCCAGCAGCCAAGATCGGGGACTATCCGGGACAGGGACGAGCTCTGGAAACACCATATATTTT. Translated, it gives CASSQDRGLSGTGTSSGNTIYF.

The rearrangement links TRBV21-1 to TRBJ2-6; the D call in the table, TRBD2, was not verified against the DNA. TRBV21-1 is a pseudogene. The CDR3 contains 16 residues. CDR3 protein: CASSKSEASGANVLTF. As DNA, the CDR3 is TGTGCCAGCAGCAAAAGTGAGGCCTCTGGGGCCAACGTCCTGACTTTC.